This entry features one TCR beta chain sequence. The germline CDR1 and CDR2 sequences are MDHEN and SYDVKM. The V and J ends lost 8 bases and 0 bases, in that order; junction bases with no gene match: 8. The CDR3 contains 15 residues. This sample was included in a study of OX40 agonist ivuxolimab in advanced cancers. Assay used: immunoSEQ multiplex PCR; TCRdb lists only in-frame clones, some missing. Among about 40,000 clones listed, approximately 89% were seen once. The rearrangement links TRBV28 to TRBJ2-7, with 9 bases fitting TRBD1. The receptor was derived from an adult with an advanced solid tumor such as melanoma, head and neck, liver or kidney cancer. Material: CD4+ or CD8+ T cells sorted from blood, obtained in a trial of the OX40 agonist ivuxolimab. The CDR3 reads CASSPGTGISYEQYF. The CDR3 DNA follows: TGTGCCAGCTCACCTGGGACAGGGATCTCCTACGAGCAGTACTTC. The whole variable domain, remainder taken from reference TRBV28 and TRBJ2-7, is DVKVTQSSRYLVKRTGEKVFLECVQDMDHENMFWYRQDPGLGLRLIYFSYDVKMKEKGDIPEGYSVSREKKERFSLILESASTNQTSMYLCASSPGTGISYEQYFGPGTRLTVT.